The source of this T cell receptor beta chain is a study of T-cell memory formation after mild COVID-19. Study-level points and caveats: Within pre-infection memory, some responding clones were found, suggesting cross-reactive memory joined.

TCRdb recomputed calls from the 5' RACE reads with MiXCR, one row per CDR3 protein. Seen here are 300,000 to 400,000 distinct CDR3 sequences, 25% to 30% observed once, and the top ten hold about 13%. With regard to this clonotype: Antigen: not known.

Germline assignment: CDR1 LGHDT and CDR2 YNNKEL (reference sequence). V was pared by 4 bases and J by 0 bases, with 12 bases between. The CDR3 is 15 amino acids. Sequenced material: PBMCs or a T cell subset sorted from them (not recorded which). J is TRBJ1-1 and V is TRBV3-1; unclear D gene. The TCR originated in an adult woman who had mild COVID-19 (a few samples of this study predate the infection). Cell type and time point are not known. The CDR3 spells CASSLGPGMNTEAFF. In DNA form, the CDR3 reads TGTGCCAGCAGCCTCGGACCGGGGATGAACACTGAAGCTTTCTTT.